These 5 T cell receptor beta chains came from one sample sequenced in a study of T cells in Graves' hyperthyroidism and ophthalmopathy. The TCR beta CDR3 regions underwent amplification using RNA transcripts as the source. The TCR CDR3 was amplified in a first-round RT-PCR using the HTBI primer set. One entry per CDR3 protein, called by TCRdb with MiXCR from the multiplex PCR reads. The sample carries about 740,000 distinct CDR3 sequences, approximately 15% recorded once. The sequenced sample was blood. The receptors originated from a woman under 30 with Graves' hyperthyroidism.

This clonotype was seen repeatedly, ten times or more. The chain employs TRBV11-2 and TRBJ2-7; tentative D call: TRBD2 (7 bases). V dropped 6 bases and J dropped 1 base, with 19 bases sitting between them. Germline V gene lookup returns CDR1 SGHAT and CDR2 FQNNGV. The CDR3 totals 16 residues. The CDR3 bases are TGTGCCAGCAGGCTTATTCGTGGGGGGGCGTCCTACGAGCAGTACTTC. Its translation: CASRLIRGGASYEQYF.

This clonotype was detected ten times or more. The chain couples TRBV28 to TRBJ2-7; possibly TRBD1 for D (5 bases). V was clipped by 5 bases and J by 4 bases, with 18 bases between them. Per the germline V gene, CDR1 is MDHEN and CDR2 is SYDVKM. The CDR3 length is 15 residues. The chain's CDR3 is CASSNLDTGSYEQYF. The CDR3 DNA is TGTGCCAGCAGTAATTTGGACACCGGTTCGTACGAGCAGTACTTC.

This clonotype has a count of ten or more. One end of the junction does not line up with germline, which may come from a read error. The chain employs TRBV7-3 and TRBJ2-5; D is ambiguous. Germline V gene lookup returns CDR1 SGHTA and CDR2 FQGTGA. The CDR3 is 13 residues long. Written as DNA, the CDR3 is TGTGCCAGCAGTTTAACCCGCCAGGAGACCCAGTACTTC. This gives the protein CASSLTRQETQYF.

As concerns this clonotype: At one end, the junction sequence differs from germline, possibly due to a read error. The chain combines TRBV2 with TRBJ2-1, with 15 bases aligning to TRBD2. Germline V gene lookup returns CDR1 SNHLY and CDR2 FYNNEI. The CDR3 sequence is 18 residues long. The DNA of the CDR3 is TGTGCCAGCAGGGAAGGGACTAGCGGGAGGCATACGTACAATGAGCAGTTCTTC. Protein sequence: CASREGTSGRHTYNEQFF.

This clonotype was detected once. A read error is possible here, since a much larger clone lies one base away. The rearrangement uses TRBV7-9 and TRBJ2-1, with TRBD2 matching over 8 bases. The J call is uncertain, as TRBJ2-7 better fits the DNA end. The CDR3 has 16 residues. Germline lookup yields CDR1 SEHNR and CDR2 FQNEAQ (reference sequence). The CDR3 DNA sequence: TGTGCCAGCAGCTTAGAGCGGGAGAGGCCCTACAATGAGCAGTACTTC. Its translation: CASSLERERPYNEQYF.